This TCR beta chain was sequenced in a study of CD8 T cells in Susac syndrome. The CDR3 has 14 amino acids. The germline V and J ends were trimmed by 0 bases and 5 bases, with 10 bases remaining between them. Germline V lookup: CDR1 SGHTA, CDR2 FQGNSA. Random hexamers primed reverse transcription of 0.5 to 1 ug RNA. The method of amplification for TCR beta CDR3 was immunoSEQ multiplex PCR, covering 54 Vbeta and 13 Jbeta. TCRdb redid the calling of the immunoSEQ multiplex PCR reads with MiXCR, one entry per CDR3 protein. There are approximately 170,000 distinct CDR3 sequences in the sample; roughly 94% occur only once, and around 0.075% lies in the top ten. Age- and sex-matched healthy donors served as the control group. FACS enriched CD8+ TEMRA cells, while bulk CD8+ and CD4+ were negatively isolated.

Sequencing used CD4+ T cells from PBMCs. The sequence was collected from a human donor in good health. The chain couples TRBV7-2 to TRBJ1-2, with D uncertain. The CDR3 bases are TGTGCCAGCAGCTTAGCATGGGAGCCATATGGCTACACCTTC. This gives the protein CASSLAWEPYGYTF.